The 3 T cell receptor beta chains below all came from one sample that was sequenced in a study of graft-versus-host responses after intestinal transplantation. The assay was immunoSEQ multiplex PCR, and TCRdb's table has in-frame clones only and misses some. Of over 75,000 clones in the sample, roughly nine tenths are singletons; the top ten hold 0.3% to 0.4%. Antigens for these TCRs are unknown. Here the sequenced sample was unstimulated CD4+ T cells sorted from spleen or lymph node cells, taken before intestinal transplant. The receptors derive from a human donor who received an intestinal transplant.

The rearrangement links TRBV15 to TRBJ2-1; TRBD1 might be the D (5 bases). Germline CDR1 LNHNV, CDR2 YYDKDF (reference sequence). The CDR3 sequence is 13 residues long. V lost 3 bases and J 10 bases, leaving 13 bases between the germline ends. CDR3 protein: CATSRGPMEEQFF. CDR3 bases: TGTGCCACCAGCAGGGGGCCTATGGAGGAGCAGTTCTTC.

This clone appeared a single time. This chain joins TRBV19 and TRBJ1-5, with D perhaps matching TRBD1 (6 bases). Trimming pared 3 bases from V and 6 bases from J, leaving 21 bases between. Germline CDR1 and CDR2: LNHDA and SQIVND (reference sequence). The CDR3 totals 17 residues. Here the CDR3 DNA reads TGTGCCAGTAGTATTAGGGGGGGACACTCAGGAATTCAGCCCCAGCATTTT. This gives the protein CASSIRGGHSGIQPQHF. Full variable domain (remainder filled in from reference TRBV19 and TRBJ1-5): DGGITQSPKYLFRKEGQNVTLSCEQNLNHDAMYWYRQDPGQGLRLIYYSQIVNDFQKGDIAEGYSVSREKKESFPLTVTSAQKNPTAFYLCASSIRGGHSGIQPQHFGDGTRLSIL.

This chain connects TRBV5-6 to TRBJ2-5; 13 bases fit TRBD2. Gene TRBJ2-7 matches the end of the DNA better, so the J call may be wrong. Germline V lookup: CDR1 SGHDT, CDR2 YYEEEE. CDR3 length: 15 amino acids. CDR3 bases: TGTGCCAGCAGCGTACTAGCGGGGGGGCCAAGCGAGCAGTACTTC. Translating it yields CASSVLAGGPSEQYF.